This T cell receptor (beta chain) appears in the sequencing data of a study of regulatory T cells in long-lasting Graves disease. Turning to this clonotype: What it recognizes is unknown.

Time point here: newly diagnosed GD, antithyroid drugs for less than 3 months. After RNA was extracted from PBMCs, the TCR library was made from it. Researchers made TCR beta libraries by using iRepertoire HTBI primers and running Arm-PCR on CDR3 regions. In TCRdb, the multiplex PCR reads were re-called with MiXCR into one record per CDR3 protein. The sample lists approximately 350,000 distinct CDR3 sequences, about a sixth occurring once. Whole-study results and caveats: Reduced TCR diversity was observed in persistent Graves' patients versus newly diagnosed patients. Examination was confined to peripheral blood, excluding thyroid tissue.

CDR1 and CDR2 (germline): SQVTM, ANQGSEA. The V end lost 6 bases, the J end lost 0 bases, and 9 bases lay between the germline ends. The CDR3 length is 12 residues. This sample also belongs to another study, concerning T cells in Graves' hyperthyroidism and ophthalmopathy. From that paper: The primer set for the first-round RT-PCR of the TCR CDR3 was HTBI. Most clonotypes expanded in the thyroid (above 0.001) were also present in blood.

The starting material was peripheral blood mononuclear cells (PBMCs), obtained at new diagnosis, from a patient treated with antithyroid drugs. The source of this sequence is a woman aged 18-29 years with Graves disease. The V gene is TRBV29-1, the J gene TRBJ2-7; tentatively, D is TRBD1 or TRBD2 (5 bases each). Written as DNA, the CDR3 is TGCAGCGTGGACGGGGCCTCCTACGAGCAGTACTTC. Translated, it gives CSVDGASYEQYF.